In this sample, the clone carrying this T cell receptor (beta chain) turned up once. This sample is part of a study of control samples from healthy donors and cancer patients. This CDR3 is built from 15 residues. Trimming shortened V by 4 bases and J by 0 bases, and 11 bases separated the two germline ends. Germline V lookup: CDR1 SGHVS, CDR2 FQNEAQ. Using immunoSEQ multiplex PCR, the repertoire was profiled, and TCRdb retains in-frame clones only, with some absent. The table records about 59,000 clones, approximately 92% of them present only once. The sequence was collected from a middle-aged man with colorectal cancer. The chain recombines TRBV7-8 with TRBJ2-3; D not certain. The sample consisted of PBMCs. CDR3 nucleotide sequence: TGTGCCAGCAGCTGGGGTCAAACTAGCACAGATACGCAGTATTTT. Translated, it gives CASSWGQTSTDTQYF. Supplemented by reference TRBV7-8 and TRBJ2-3, the full variable domain reads GAGVSQSPRYKVAKRGQDVALRCDPISGHVSLFWYQQALGQGPEFLTYFQNEAQLDKSGLPSDRFFAERPEGSVSTLKIQRTQQEDSAVYLCASSWGQTSTDTQYFGPGTRLTVL.